This is a list of T cell receptor delta chains from one sample in a study of gamma-delta chains in newborns, infants, children. TCRdb reran clone calling via CATT on the reads. The data show 14,000 to 15,000 delta-chain clones, 7.3% seen once. What was sequenced was blood. Every receptor here comes from a child who was a newborn, infant or young child, either healthy, febrile or measles-vaccinated (not recorded which). CDR3s leave out the opening cysteine and the closing phenylalanine or tryptophan. Each record gives: V gene, D gene, CDR3 length, J gene, CDR3 protein. A D gene is named only where the DNA matches it firmly.

>TRDV2|TRDD3|13|TRDJ2
AFDPLGDTAEQLF
>TRDV2|TRDD3|17|TRDJ3
ACHARLGAFSWDTRQMF
>TRDV2|TRDD3|16|TRDJ2
ACDTILGETSLTAQLF
>TRDV2|-|16|TRDJ3
ACDTWGFGSWDTRQMF
>TRDV1|-|18|TRDJ1
ALGELRVGGGGLYTDKLI
>TRDV2|TRDD3|16|TRDJ3
ACDNTGGYSWGTRQMF
>TRDV2|TRDD3|17|TRDJ3
ACDAVLGDTAWDTRQMF
>TRDV2|TRDD3|17|TRDJ3
ARDTVLGGFSWDTRQMF
>TRDV2|TRDD3|17|TRDJ3
ACDPVLGDTPWDTRQMF
>TRDV2|TRDD3|12|TRDJ1
ACNWGIRADKLI
>TRDV2|TRDD3|17|TRDJ3
ACDLLLGDTTWDTRQMF
>TRDV2|TRDD3|19|TRDJ3
ACDTVDYWGPLSWDTRQMF
>TRDV2|TRDD3|15|TRDJ3
ACDNWGLPMDTRQMF
>TRDV1|-|14|TRDJ1
ALGEGTNPYTDKLI
>TRDV2|-|13|TRDJ2
ACDTGGGMTAQLF
>TRDV2|TRDD3|16|TRDJ3
ACDSYWGSSWDTRQMF
>TRDV2|-|16|TRDJ3
ACDTAGLSSWDTRQMF
>TRAV29/DV5|TRDD3|17|TRDJ1
AATSPTDTGGPDTDKLI
>TRDV1|-|12|TRDJ2
ALGESSLTAQLF
>TRDV2|TRDD3|17|TRDJ3
ACDSVLGVSSWDTRQMF
>TRDV2|TRDD3|16|TRDJ3
ACDTLGYGTWDTRQMF
>TRDV2|-|20|TRDJ3
ACDTVDGGGDPHSWDTRQMF
>TRDV2|-|19|TRDJ3
ACDTIVVWVIRAWDTRQMF
>TRDV2|-|14|TRDJ3
ACDTLVPWDTRQMF
>TRDV3|-|17|TRDJ1
AFNGVLVGYRGYTDKLI
>TRDV2|-|16|TRDJ3
ACDTVLGIAWDTRQMF
>TRDV2|TRDD3|19|TRDJ3
ACDLTTGGYRSSWDTQQMF
>TRDV2|-|16|TRDJ3
ACDTWGLGGWDARQMF
>TRDV2|TRDD3|19|TRDJ1
ACDPYFGVYWGPTNTDKLI
>TRDV2|TRDD3|17|TRDJ3
ACDTWGISSSWDTRQIF
>TRDV3|TRDD3|16|TRDJ3
AFAGGYVPPWDTRQMF
>TRDV2|-|16|TRDJ3
ACDTAGISSWDTRQMF
>TRDV2|TRDD3|18|TRDJ3
ACDAATGGPSSWDTRQMF
>TRDV1|-|12|TRDJ1
ALGKRGYTDKLI
>TRDV2|TRDD3|17|TRDJ3
ACDTLTGGSSWDTRQMF
>TRDV1|TRDD3|16|TRDJ1
ALGELGTSPGGYDKLI
>TRDV2|-|16|TRDJ3
ACDFLWGTSWDTRQMF
>TRDV2|-|15|TRDJ3
ARDTVGYTWDTRQMF
>TRDV2|TRDD3|18|TRDJ3
ACDTVLGAYDSWDTRQMF
>TRDV1|TRDD3|22|TRDJ1
ALGELSSLRVLGIPAKYTDKLI
>TRDV2|TRDD3|20|TRDJ3
ACDTVLTGGYGGSWDTRQMF
>TRDV3|TRDD3|16|TRDJ3
AFRGYGTKPWDTRQMF
>TRDV2|-|16|TRDJ3
ACDTGGAFSWDTRQMF
>TRDV3|TRDD3|15|TRDJ1
AFIGVKGDTLSDKHI
>TRDV2|-|13|TRDJ1
ACDVLGDGGDKLI
>TRDV2|-|16|TRDJ3
ACDTGGRSSWDTRQMF
>TRDV2|-|10|TRDJ2
ACDWRSAQLF
>TRDV2|TRDD3|17|TRDJ3
ACDTVPVGDTWDTRQMF
>TRDV2|-|16|TRDJ3
ACDTAGVFGWDTRQMF
>TRDV2|TRDD3|16|TRDJ3
ACDPLGDTRWDTRQMF
>TRDV2|TRDD3|18|TRDJ2
ACDRSGGYLGGRPTAQLF
>TRDV2|TRDD3|17|TRDJ3
ACDTLRGYPSWDTRQMF
>TRDV2|TRDD3|18|TRDJ3
ACDLVLGDPSSWDTRQMF
>TRDV2|TRDD3|16|TRDJ3
ACDTLGDTSWDTRQMF
>TRDV2|TRDD3|20|TRDJ3
ACDTVGYWGIRDSWDTRQMF
>TRDV2|TRDD3|13|TRDJ2
ACDTWGIQEAQLF
>TRDV2|TRDD3|16|TRDJ2
ACGTVGGSGALTAQLF
>TRDV2|TRDD3|17|TRDJ3
ACDTVWGISSWDTRQMF